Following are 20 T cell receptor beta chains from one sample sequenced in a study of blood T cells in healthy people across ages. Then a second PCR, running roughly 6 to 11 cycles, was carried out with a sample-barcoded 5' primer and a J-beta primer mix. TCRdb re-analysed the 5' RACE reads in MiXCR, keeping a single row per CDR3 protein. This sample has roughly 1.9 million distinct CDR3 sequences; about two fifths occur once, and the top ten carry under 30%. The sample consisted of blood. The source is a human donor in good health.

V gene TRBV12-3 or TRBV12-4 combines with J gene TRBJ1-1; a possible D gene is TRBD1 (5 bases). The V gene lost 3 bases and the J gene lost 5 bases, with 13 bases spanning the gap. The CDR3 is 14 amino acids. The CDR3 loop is CASSFYSQGTEAFF. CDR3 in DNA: TGTGCCAGCAGTTTTTACAGCCAGGGTACTGAAGCTTTCTTT.

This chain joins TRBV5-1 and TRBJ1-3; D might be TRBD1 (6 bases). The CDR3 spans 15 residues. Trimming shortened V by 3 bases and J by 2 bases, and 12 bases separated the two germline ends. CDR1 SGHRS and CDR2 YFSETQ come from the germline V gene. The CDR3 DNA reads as TGCGCCAGCAGCTCAACAGGGTCCGCTGGAAACACCATATATTTT. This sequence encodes CASSSTGSAGNTIYF.

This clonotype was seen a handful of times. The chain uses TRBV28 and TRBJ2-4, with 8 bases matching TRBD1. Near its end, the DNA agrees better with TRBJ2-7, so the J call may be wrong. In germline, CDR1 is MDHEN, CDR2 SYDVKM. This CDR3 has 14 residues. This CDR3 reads CASRPGQVIHEQYF. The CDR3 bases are TGTGCCAGCAGGCCGGGACAGGTAATCCACGAGCAGTACTTC.

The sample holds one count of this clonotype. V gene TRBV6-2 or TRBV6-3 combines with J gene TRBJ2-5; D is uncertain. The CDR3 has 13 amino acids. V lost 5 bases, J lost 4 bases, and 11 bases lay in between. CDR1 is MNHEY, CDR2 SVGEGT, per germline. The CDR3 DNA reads TGTGCCAGCAGTATGGTCGTAGGAGAGACCCAGTACTTC. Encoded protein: CASSMVVGETQYF.

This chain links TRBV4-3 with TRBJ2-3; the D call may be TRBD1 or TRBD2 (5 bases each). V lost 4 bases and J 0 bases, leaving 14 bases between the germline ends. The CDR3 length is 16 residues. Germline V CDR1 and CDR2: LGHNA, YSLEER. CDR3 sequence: CASSLTGLASTDTQYF. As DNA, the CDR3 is TGCGCCAGCAGCCTTACGGGGCTGGCTAGCACAGATACGCAGTATTTT.

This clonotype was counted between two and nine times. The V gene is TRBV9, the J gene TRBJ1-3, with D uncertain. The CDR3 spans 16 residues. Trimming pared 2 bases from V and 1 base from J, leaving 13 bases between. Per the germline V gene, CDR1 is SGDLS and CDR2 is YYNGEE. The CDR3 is CASSVGGTSSGNTIYF. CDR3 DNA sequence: TGTGCCAGCAGCGTCGGTGGCACTTCTTCTGGAAACACCATATATTTT. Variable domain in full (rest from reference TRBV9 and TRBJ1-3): DSGVTQTPKHLITATGQRVTLRCSPRSGDLSVYWYQQSLDQGLQFLIQYYNGEERAKGNILERFSAQQFPDLHSELNLSSLELGDSALYFCASSVGGTSSGNTIYFGEGSWLTVV.

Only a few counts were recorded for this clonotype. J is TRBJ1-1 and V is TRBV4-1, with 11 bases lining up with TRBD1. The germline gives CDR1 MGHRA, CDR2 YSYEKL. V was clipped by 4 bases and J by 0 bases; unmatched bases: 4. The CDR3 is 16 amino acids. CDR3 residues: CASSLWTGGVNTEAFF. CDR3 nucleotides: TGCGCCAGCAGCCTCTGGACAGGGGGCGTGAACACTGAAGCTTTCTTT.

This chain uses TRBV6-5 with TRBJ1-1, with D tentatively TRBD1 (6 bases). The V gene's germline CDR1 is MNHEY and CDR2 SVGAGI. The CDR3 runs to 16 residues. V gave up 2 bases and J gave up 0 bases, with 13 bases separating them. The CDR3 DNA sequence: TGTGCCAGCAGTTACGGCGGGGGCCTCATGAACACTGAAGCTTTCTTT. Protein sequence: CASSYGGGLMNTEAFF.

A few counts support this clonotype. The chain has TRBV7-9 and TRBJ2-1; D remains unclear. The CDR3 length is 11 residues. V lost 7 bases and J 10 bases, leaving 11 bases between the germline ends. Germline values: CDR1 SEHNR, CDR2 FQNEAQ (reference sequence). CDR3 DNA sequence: TGTGCCAGCACCCCCGGGTCCGAGCAGTTCTTC. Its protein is CASTPGSEQFF.

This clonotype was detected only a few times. The CDR3 bases are TGCGCCAGCAGCCAAGTGGCTAGCGGGGGGGCAGGGGAGCAGTACTTC. As protein: CASSQVASGGAGEQYF. The chain has TRBV4-1 and TRBJ2-7, with 12 bases aligning to TRBD2. Trimming took 1 base from V and 7 from J; bases not matched to a gene: 8. This CDR3 comprises 16 residues. CDR1 and CDR2 (germline): MGHRA, YSYEKL.

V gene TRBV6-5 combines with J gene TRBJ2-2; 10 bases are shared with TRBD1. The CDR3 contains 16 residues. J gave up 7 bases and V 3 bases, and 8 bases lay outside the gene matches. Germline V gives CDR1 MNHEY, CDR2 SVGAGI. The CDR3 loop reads CASSYWGQGWNGELFF. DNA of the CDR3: TGTGCCAGCAGTTATTGGGGACAGGGGTGGAACGGGGAGCTGTTTTTT.

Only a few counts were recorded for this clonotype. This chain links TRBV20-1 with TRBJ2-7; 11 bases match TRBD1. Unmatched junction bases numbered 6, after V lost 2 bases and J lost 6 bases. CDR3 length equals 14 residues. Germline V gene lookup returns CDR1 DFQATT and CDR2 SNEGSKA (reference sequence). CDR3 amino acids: CSARPRTGGVEQYF. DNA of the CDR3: TGCAGTGCTAGACCCCGGACAGGGGGCGTCGAGCAGTACTTC.

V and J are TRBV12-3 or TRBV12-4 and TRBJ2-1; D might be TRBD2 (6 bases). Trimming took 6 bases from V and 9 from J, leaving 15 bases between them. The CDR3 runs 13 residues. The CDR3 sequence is CASSLTYGGEQFF. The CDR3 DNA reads TGTGCCAGCAGCCTGACTTACGGGGGTGAGCAGTTCTTC.

This CDR3 is CASRYSGNPNEKLFF. DNA for the CDR3: TGTGCCAGCAGGTACTCAGGGAACCCTAATGAAAAACTGTTTTTT. The rearrangement joins TRBV27 to TRBJ1-4; D is perhaps TRBD1 (5 bases). Deletions cut 6 bases from V and 3 bases from J, with 14 bases between. This CDR3 has 15 residues. Germline CDR1 and CDR2: MNHEY and SMNVEV (reference sequence).

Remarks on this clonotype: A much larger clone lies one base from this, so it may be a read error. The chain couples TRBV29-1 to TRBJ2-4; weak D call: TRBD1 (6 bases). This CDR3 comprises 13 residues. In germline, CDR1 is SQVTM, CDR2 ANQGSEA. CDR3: CGVEDEGDNIQYF. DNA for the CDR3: TGCGGCGTTGAAGACGAGGGGGATAACATTCAGTACTTC.

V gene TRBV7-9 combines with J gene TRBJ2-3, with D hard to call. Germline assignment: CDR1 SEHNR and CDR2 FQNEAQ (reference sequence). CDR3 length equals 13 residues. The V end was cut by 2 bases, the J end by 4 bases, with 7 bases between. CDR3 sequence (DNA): TGTGCCAGCAGCTTACGGTGGGCAGATACGCAGTATTTT. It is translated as CASSLRWADTQYF.

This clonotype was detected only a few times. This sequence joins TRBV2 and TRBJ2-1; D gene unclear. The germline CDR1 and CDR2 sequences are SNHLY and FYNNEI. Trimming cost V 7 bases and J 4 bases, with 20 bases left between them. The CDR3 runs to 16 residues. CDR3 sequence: CASMRPDLPGYNEQFF. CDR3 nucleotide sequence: TGTGCCAGCATGCGGCCTGACCTACCTGGGTACAATGAGCAGTTCTTC. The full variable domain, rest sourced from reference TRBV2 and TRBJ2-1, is EPEVTQTPSHQVTQMGQEVILRCVPISNHLYFYWYRQILGQKVEFLVSFYNNEISEKSEIFDDQFSVERPDGSNFTLKIRSTKLEDSAMYFCASMRPDLPGYNEQFFGPGTRLTVL.

CDR3 DNA sequence: TGTGCCATCAGGGGTAGGATGCGAGGCTACACCTTC. Translation gives CAIRGRMRGYTF. The chain recombines TRBV10-3 with TRBJ1-2; D not resolved. Trimming took 6 bases from V and 8 from J, leaving 13 bases between them. The CDR3 consists of 12 residues. CDR1 and CDR2 (germline): ENHRY, SYGVKD.

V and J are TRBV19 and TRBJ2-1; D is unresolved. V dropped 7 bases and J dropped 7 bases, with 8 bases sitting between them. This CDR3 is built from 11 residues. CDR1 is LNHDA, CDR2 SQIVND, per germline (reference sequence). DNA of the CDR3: TGTGCCAGTAACCAAAGGAATGAGCAGTTCTTC. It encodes CASNQRNEQFF. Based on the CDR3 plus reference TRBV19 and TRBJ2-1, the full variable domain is DGGITQSPKYLFRKEGQNVTLSCEQNLNHDAMYWYRQDPGQGLRLIYYSQIVNDFQKGDIAEGYSVSREKKESFPLTVTSAQKNPTAFYLCASNQRNEQFFGPGTRLTVL.

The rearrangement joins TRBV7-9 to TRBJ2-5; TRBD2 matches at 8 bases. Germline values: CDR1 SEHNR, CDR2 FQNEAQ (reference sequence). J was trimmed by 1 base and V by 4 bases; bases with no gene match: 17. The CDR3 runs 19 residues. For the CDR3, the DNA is TGTGCCAGCAGCTCCGACCTAGGGTCAGCGGGGGCCCTCCAAGAGACCCAGTACTTC. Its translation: CASSSDLGSAGALQETQYF.